These T cell receptor beta chains were read from a single sample in a study of blood T cells in healthy people across ages. TCRdb passed the 5' RACE reads through MiXCR, listing each CDR3 protein once. This table holds roughly 640,000 distinct CDR3 sequences, roughly 31% found once. Sequenced: blood. The receptor source for this set is a woman over 75 in good health. Both conserved end residues are part of each CDR3. Each record gives: J gene, D gene, V gene, clone size, CDR3 protein, CDR3 DNA. The D gene is left open where the match is weak. Rows may omit the clone size; those that give it use once, few, many or a size class.

>TRBJ1-2|-|TRBV7-2|-
CASRRDGVNYGYTF
TGTGCCAGCCGCCGGGACGGGGTAAACTATGGCTACACCTTC
>TRBJ2-5|TRBD2|TRBV5-1|-
CASGLKRGDQETQYF
TGCGCCAGCGGCTTGAAGCGGGGGGACCAAGAGACCCAGTACTTC
>TRBJ2-5|-|TRBV14|many
CASSQDLGQETQYF
TGTGCCAGCAGCCAAGACCTAGGGCAAGAGACCCAGTACTTC
>TRBJ2-5|-|TRBV6-4|-
CASGDSRGQETQYF
TGTGCCAGCGGTGACTCGAGGGGCCAAGAGACCCAGTACTTC
>TRBJ2-3|TRBD2|TRBV20-1|-
CSARRLAGGSPDTQYF
TGCAGTGCTAGGAGACTAGCGGGAGGTTCCCCAGATACGCAGTATTTT
>TRBJ1-1|-|TRBV12-3/TRBV12-4|-
CASTLDQGYTEAFF
TGTGCCAGCACCCTAGATCAGGGTTACACTGAAGCTTTCTTT
>TRBJ2-1|-|TRBV29-1|many
CSVGSGASYNEQFF
TGCAGCGTTGGCTCCGGGGCGTCCTACAATGAGCAGTTCTTC
>TRBJ2-7|TRBD2|TRBV3-1|-
CASSQEGSGGSYEQYF
TGTGCCAGCAGCCAAGAGGGAAGCGGGGGCTCCTACGAGCAGTACTTC
>TRBJ2-7|TRBD2|TRBV4-2|few
CASSQVGSGDGEQYF
TGTGCCAGCAGCCAAGTTGGTAGCGGGGATGGTGAGCAGTACTTC
>TRBJ2-5|TRBD2|TRBV11-2|few
CASSHGTSGRETQYF
TGTGCCAGCAGCCATGGGACTAGCGGACGAGAGACCCAGTACTTC
>TRBJ2-2|TRBD1|TRBV29-1|-
CSGGQGTTGELFF
TGCAGCGGGGGACAGGGGACTACCGGGGAGCTGTTTTTT
>TRBJ1-2|TRBD1|TRBV18|many
CASSPDRNLYGYTF
TGTGCCAGCTCACCGGACAGGAACCTCTATGGCTACACCTTC
>TRBJ1-2|-|TRBV29-1|many
CSTEWDDGYTF
TGCAGCACAGAATGGGACGATGGCTACACCTTC
>TRBJ2-2|-|TRBV4-2|-
CASSQEMLASGTGELFF
TGTGCCAGCAGCCAAGAGATGCTCGCCTCGGGGACCGGGGAGCTGTTTTTT
>TRBJ2-5|TRBD2|TRBV6-6|many
CASSYSGGARETQYF
TGTGCCAGCAGTTATAGCGGGGGGGCCCGGGAGACCCAGTACTTC
>TRBJ2-7|TRBD2|TRBV10-3|-
CAISSSGATYEQYF
TGTGCCATCTCATCTAGCGGGGCAACCTACGAGCAGTACTTC
>TRBJ1-6|-|TRBV5-8|-
CASSLVGTENSPLHF
TGTGCCAGCAGCTTAGTCGGGACGGAAAATTCACCCCTCCACTTT
>TRBJ2-7|-|TRBV7-2|-
CASSLDILSYEQYF
TGTGCCAGCAGCTTAGACATCCTCTCCTACGAGCAGTACTTC
>TRBJ1-4|-|TRBV10-3|-
CAISEWNLGTRTDEKLFF
TGTGCCATCAGTGAGTGGAATTTGGGAACCCGTACGGATGAAAAACTGTTTTTT
>TRBJ1-4|-|TRBV2|-
CASSDGELFF
TGTGCCAGCAGTGACGGGGAACTGTTTTTT
>TRBJ1-4|TRBD1|TRBV14|-
CASSQDMDPQGAREKLFF
TGTGCCAGCAGCCAAGATATGGACCCACAGGGGGCAAGAGAAAAACTGTTTTTT
>TRBJ2-1|TRBD1|TRBV29-1|many
CSVERGRDHEQFF
TGCAGCGTTGAAAGGGGGCGTGACCATGAGCAGTTCTTC
>TRBJ1-1|-|TRBV12-3/TRBV12-4|many
CASSLKGSSEAFF
TGTGCCAGCAGTTTAAAAGGGTCTAGTGAAGCTTTCTTT
>TRBJ2-1|TRBD2|TRBV20-1|many
CSAPGLAGGTSYNEQFF
TGCAGTGCTCCGGGACTAGCGGGGGGCACCTCCTACAATGAGCAGTTCTTC
>TRBJ2-1|TRBD1|TRBV12-3/TRBV12-4|-
CASSGQGLGIAYNEQFF
TGTGCCAGCAGCGGACAGGGTCTGGGTATCGCCTACAATGAGCAGTTCTTC
>TRBJ1-1|-|TRBV18|few
CASSPPGRSMNTEAFF
TGTGCCAGCTCACCTCCGGGACGGTCTATGAACACTGAAGCTTTCTTT
>TRBJ2-7|-|TRBV14|-
CASSQPNSYEQYF
TGTGCCAGCAGCCAACCAAACTCCTACGAGCAGTACTTC
>TRBJ2-1|TRBD2|TRBV5-1|many
CASSLRGSGGNEQFF
TGCGCCAGCAGCTTAAGGGGTAGCGGGGGTAATGAGCAGTTCTTC
>TRBJ1-1|-|TRBV9|few
CASSNRDVFMNTEAFF
TGTGCCAGCAGCAACCGGGACGTTTTTATGAACACTGAAGCTTTCTTT
>TRBJ1-3|-|TRBV7-6|few
CASSLEVEGNTIYF
TGTGCCAGCAGCTTAGAAGTGGAGGGAAACACCATATATTTT
>TRBJ2-5|-|TRBV5-6|few
CASSQTNRRVGEQYF
TGTGCCAGCAGCCAGACAAACCGAAGAGTAGGAGAGCAGTACTTC
>TRBJ2-1|TRBD2|TRBV11-3|-
CASSPGGVGSYNEQFF
TGTGCCAGCAGCCCCGGGGGGGTAGGCTCCTACAATGAGCAGTTCTTC
>TRBJ1-5|-|TRBV20-1|-
CSARPPEPSEWSNQPQHF
TGCAGTGCTAGGCCCCCGGAGCCCTCGGAATGGAGCAATCAGCCCCAGCATTTT
>TRBJ2-6|-|TRBV12-3/TRBV12-4|many
CASSLPQRVYSGANVLTF
TGTGCCAGCAGCCTTCCGCAGCGGGTGTACTCTGGGGCCAACGTCCTGACTTTC
>TRBJ1-2|-|TRBV12-3/TRBV12-4|-
CASSFGRVDGYTF
TGTGCCAGCAGTTTCGGGCGGGTGGATGGCTACACCTTC
>TRBJ2-5|-|TRBV6-1|-
CASSPGTFPRETQYF
TGTGCCAGCAGTCCTGGGACATTCCCGAGGGAGACCCAGTACTTC
>TRBJ2-7|-|TRBV15|many
CATSRDRGGTYEQYF
TGTGCCACCAGCAGAGATCGGGGCGGAACCTACGAGCAGTACTTC
>TRBJ2-2|-|TRBV5-1|-
CASLHGGTNTGELFF
TGCGCCAGCCTTCACGGTGGCACGAACACCGGGGAGCTGTTTTTT
>TRBJ2-7|TRBD1|TRBV20-1|once
CSAREGGVYEQYF
TGCAGTGCTAGAGAAGGGGGCGTATACGAGCAGTACTTC
>TRBJ2-3|TRBD2|TRBV6-6|-
CASRPSGSWTDTQYF
TGTGCCAGCAGGCCTAGCGGGAGTTGGACAGATACGCAGTATTTT
>TRBJ2-5|TRBD2|TRBV6-2/TRBV6-3|many
CASSYPSGSGGVRETQYF
TGTGCCAGCAGTTACCCCTCTGGGAGCGGGGGGGTAAGAGAGACCCAGTACTTC
>TRBJ2-3|-|TRBV28|-
CASSYKGRRTDTQYF
TGTGCCAGCAGTTACAAGGGGCGCCGCACAGATACGCAGTATTTT
>TRBJ2-5|-|TRBV13|-
CASSLGPAAETQYF
TGTGCCAGCAGCTTAGGTCCAGCGGCAGAGACCCAGTACTTC
>TRBJ1-5|TRBD1|TRBV5-1|few
CASSPGTGGKSNQPQHF
TGCGCCAGCAGCCCCGGGACAGGGGGAAAGAGCAATCAGCCCCAGCATTTT
>TRBJ1-2|-|TRBV6-2/TRBV6-3|many
CASSREGYYGYTF
TGTGCCAGCAGCCGGGAGGGCTACTATGGCTACACCTTC
>TRBJ2-7|-|TRBV9|many
CASSVGGSYYEQYF
TGTGCCAGCAGCGTAGGGGGCAGCTACTACGAGCAGTACTTC
>TRBJ1-5|-|TRBV2|-
CASELDSNQPQHF
TGTGCCAGCGAACTTGACAGCAATCAGCCCCAGCATTTT
>TRBJ1-4|-|TRBV13|-
CACSYGSRPNRGQEKLFF
TGTGCCTGCAGCTACGGATCTAGACCGAATAGGGGCCAAGAAAAACTGTTTTTT
>TRBJ2-7|-|TRBV5-1|many
CASSGSNPSDEQYF
TGCGCCAGCAGCGGCTCTAATCCCTCCGACGAGCAGTACTTC
>TRBJ2-7|TRBD1|TRBV29-1|-
CSGRDSHYEQYF
TGCAGCGGCCGGGACAGCCACTACGAGCAGTACTTC
>TRBJ1-1|TRBD1|TRBV3-1|many
CASSQPDRGAFF
TGTGCCAGCAGCCAACCGGACAGGGGAGCTTTCTTT
>TRBJ2-7|TRBD2|TRBV5-6|-
CASSAGQKWEGWYF
TGTGCCAGCAGCGCCGGACAAAAGTGGGAGGGATGGTACTTC
>TRBJ2-5|-|TRBV9|few
CASSVGPGGGQETQYF
TGTGCCAGCAGCGTAGGGCCAGGGGGGGGACAAGAGACCCAGTACTTC
>TRBJ1-6|-|TRBV10-3|-
CAISDAFNSPLHF
TGTGCCATCAGTGACGCTTTTAATTCACCCCTCCACTTT
>TRBJ2-5|-|TRBV7-2|-
CASSSGQLYKETQYF
TGTGCCAGCAGCTCGGGGCAACTTTACAAGGAGACCCAGTACTTC